Listed below are T cell receptor beta chains from one sample, sequenced in a study of PD-L1 blockade in urothelial cancer. Some clones are missing from TCRdb's copy, which holds only in-frame ones; the method was immunoSEQ multiplex PCR. The profile shows 80,000 to 100,000 clones, 82% of them singletons. This material consisted of PBMCs, taken around atezolizumab (anti-PD-L1) treatment. The receptors shown here come from a man in his 70s with urothelial cancer. CDR3s include the opening cysteine and the closing phenylalanine or tryptophan. A D gene is named only where the DNA matches it firmly.

J: TRBJ1-1
V: TRBV5-5
D: TRBD1
CDR3: CASSLTGVHTEAFF

J: TRBJ1-5
V: TRBV7-8
D: .
CDR3: CASSLGTGSNQPQHF

J: TRBJ1-2
V: TRBV9
D: TRBD1
CDR3: CASSESTGEGYGYTF

J: TRBJ1-1
V: TRBV10-2
D: .
CDR3: CASTDRNTEAFF

J: TRBJ2-1
V: TRBV7-6
D: TRBD2
CDR3: CASSPPGLAGYNEQFF

J: TRBJ2-5
V: TRBV7-3
D: TRBD2
CDR3: CASSPTGAGGLETQYF

J: TRBJ1-2
V: TRBV7-8
D: TRBD1
CDR3: CASLPGGPGYGYTF

J: TRBJ2-7
V: TRBV7-8
D: TRBD1
CDR3: CASSSSDRVWEQYF

J: TRBJ1-5
V: TRBV19
D: .
CDR3: CASSISAGRNQPQHF

J: TRBJ1-1
V: TRBV5-1
D: .
CDR3: CASSADSTTRAEAFF

J: TRBJ2-1
V: TRBV19
D: TRBD2
CDR3: CASSISTSVLEQFF

J: TRBJ2-1
V: TRBV5-4
D: .
CDR3: CASSLTGNEQFF

J: TRBJ2-2
V: TRBV5-3
D: .
CDR3: CARGRSGTGELFF

J: TRBJ2-1
V: TRBV6-1
D: TRBD1
CDR3: CASITIGQGSNEQFF